This entry is about one T cell receptor (beta chain). This sample was included in a study of blood T cell repertoires in COVID-19. Study overall: Donors in the United States, Italy and Spain gave samples during acute or convalescent COVID-19.

V lost 5 bases and J lost 0, with 14 bases in between. The germline CDR1 and CDR2 sequences are KGHSH and LQKENI. The CDR3 spans 16 residues. Clones were sequenced by immunoSEQ multiplex PCR, and TCRdb holds only the in-frame ones, with some missing. The profile covers tens of thousands of clones, with over 75% appearing a single time and roughly 15% taken by the ten largest. The specimen was peripheral blood. The chain couples TRBV18 to TRBJ1-5; D is possibly TRBD1 (5 bases). This receptor was taken from a man older than 75 with acute or convalescent COVID-19. CDR3 bases: TGTGCCAGCTCATCTGCCGGGACTGTTAGCAATCAGCCCCAGCATTTT. The encoded protein is CASSSAGTVSNQPQHF.